This entry features one TCR beta chain sequence. The source of the sample is a study of shared clonotypes between healthy human individuals. Libraries were prepared by immunoSEQ multiplex PCR; TCRdb keeps only in-frame clonotypes and omits some of them. This sample has approximately 1.5 million clones, with approximately 98.5% found just once. The sample was naive CD4+ T cells sorted from blood. Subset here: CD45RA+ positively selected. The TCR originated in a man aged 25 to 40 in good health.

In DNA, the CDR3 is TGTGCCAGCATGATTTCAGGGGGTGGCACAGATACGCAGTATTTT. It yields the protein CASMISGGGTDTQYF. This chain uses TRBV25-1 with TRBJ2-3; 7 bases are a match to TRBD1. The length of the CDR3 is 15 residues. From germline, CDR1 is MGHDK and CDR2 SYGVNS. Trimming took 7 bases from V and 1 from J; bases not matched to a gene: 8.